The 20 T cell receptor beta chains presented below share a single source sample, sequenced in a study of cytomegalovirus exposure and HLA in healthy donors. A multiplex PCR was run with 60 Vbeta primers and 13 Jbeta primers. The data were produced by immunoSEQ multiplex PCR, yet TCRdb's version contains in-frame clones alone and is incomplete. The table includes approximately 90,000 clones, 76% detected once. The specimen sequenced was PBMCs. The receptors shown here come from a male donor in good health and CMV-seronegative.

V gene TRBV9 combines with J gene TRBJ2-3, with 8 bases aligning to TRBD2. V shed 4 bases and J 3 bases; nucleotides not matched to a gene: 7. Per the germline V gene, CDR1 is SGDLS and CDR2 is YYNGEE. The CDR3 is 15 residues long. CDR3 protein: CASSPRTSYTDTQYF. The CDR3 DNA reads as TGTGCCAGCAGCCCCAGGACTAGCTATACAGATACGCAGTATTTT.

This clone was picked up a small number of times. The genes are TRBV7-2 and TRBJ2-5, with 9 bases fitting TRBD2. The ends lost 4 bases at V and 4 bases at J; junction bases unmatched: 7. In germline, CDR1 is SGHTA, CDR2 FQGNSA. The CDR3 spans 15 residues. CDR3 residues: CASSSGLASRETQYF. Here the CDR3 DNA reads TGTGCCAGCAGCTCGGGACTAGCATCACGAGAGACCCAGTACTTC. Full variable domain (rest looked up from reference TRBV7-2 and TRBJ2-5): GAGVSQSPSNKVTEKGKDVELRCDPISGHTALYWYRQSLGQGLEFLIYFQGNSAPDKSGLPSDRFSAERTGGSVSTLTIQRTQQEDSAVYLCASSSGLASRETQYFGPGTRLLVL.

The CDR3 is CASSSRQAMNTEAFF. CDR3 nucleotides: TGTGCCAGCAGCTCCCGACAGGCTATGAACACTGAAGCTTTCTTT. This rearrangement joins TRBV7-2 to TRBJ1-1; TRBD1 is a possible D gene (6 bases). The V gene's germline CDR1 is SGHTA and CDR2 FQGNSA. The CDR3 is 15 residues long. V was cut by 4 bases and J by 0 bases, with 12 bases left in between.

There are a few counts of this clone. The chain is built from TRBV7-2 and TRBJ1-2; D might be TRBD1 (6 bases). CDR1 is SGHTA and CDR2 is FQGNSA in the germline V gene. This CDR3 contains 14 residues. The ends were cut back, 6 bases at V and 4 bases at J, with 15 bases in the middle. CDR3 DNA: TGTGCCAGCAGTAAAGAATTAGGGGGCTATGGCTACACCTTC. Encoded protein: CASSKELGGYGYTF. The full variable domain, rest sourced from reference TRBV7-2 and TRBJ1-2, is GAGVSQSPSNKVTEKGKDVELRCDPISGHTALYWYRQSLGQGLEFLIYFQGNSAPDKSGLPSDRFSAERTGGSVSTLTIQRTQQEDSAVYLCASSKELGGYGYTFGSGTRLTVV.

CDR3 amino acids: CASSQEGGGFAGELFF. CDR3 DNA: TGCGCCAGCAGCCAAGAAGGGGGTGGTTTCGCCGGGGAGCTGTTTTTT. The chain recombines TRBV4-3 with TRBJ2-2; D perhaps matches TRBD1 (6 bases). The CDR3 has 16 amino acids. The ends were cut back, 0 bases at V and 6 bases at J, with 14 bases in the middle. The germline V gene has CDR1 LGHNA and CDR2 YSLEER.

CDR3 nucleotide sequence: TGTGCCAGCAGCTTGTTACAGCCTTCCTACGAGCAGTACTTC. This gives the protein CASSLLQPSYEQYF. The rearrangement joins TRBV5-5 to TRBJ2-7, with unresolved D. Germline lookup yields CDR1 SGHKS and CDR2 YYEKEE (reference sequence). Trimming shortened V by 1 base and J by 1 base, and 9 bases separated the two germline ends. The CDR3 spans 14 residues.

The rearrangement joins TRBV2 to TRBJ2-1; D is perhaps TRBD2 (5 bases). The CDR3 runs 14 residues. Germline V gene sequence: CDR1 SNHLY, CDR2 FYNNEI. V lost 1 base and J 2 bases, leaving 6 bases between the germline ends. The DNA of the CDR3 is TGTGCCAGCAGTGAAGGGGGAGCCTACAATGAGCAGTTCTTC. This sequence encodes CASSEGGAYNEQFF.

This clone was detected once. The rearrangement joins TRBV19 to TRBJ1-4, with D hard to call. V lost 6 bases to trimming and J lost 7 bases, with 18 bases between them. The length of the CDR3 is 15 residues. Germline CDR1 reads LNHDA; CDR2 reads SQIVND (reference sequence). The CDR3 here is CASSPGRARGEKLFF. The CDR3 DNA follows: TGTGCCAGTAGCCCCGGTCGAGCTCGGGGTGAAAAACTGTTTTTT.

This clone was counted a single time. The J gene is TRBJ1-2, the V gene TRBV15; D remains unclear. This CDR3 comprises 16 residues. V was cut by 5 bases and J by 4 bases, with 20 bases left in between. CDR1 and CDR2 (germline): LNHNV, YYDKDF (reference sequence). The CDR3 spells CATSRNGPTFPYGYTF. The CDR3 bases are TGTGCCACCAGCCGGAATGGGCCGACATTTCCCTATGGCTACACCTTC.

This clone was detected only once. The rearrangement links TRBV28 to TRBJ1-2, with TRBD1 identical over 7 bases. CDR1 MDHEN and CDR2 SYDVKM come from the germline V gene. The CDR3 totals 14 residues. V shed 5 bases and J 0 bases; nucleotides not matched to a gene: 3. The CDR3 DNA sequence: TGTGCCAGCAGTCGGACAGGAGCTAACTATGGCTACACCTTC. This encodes CASSRTGANYGYTF.

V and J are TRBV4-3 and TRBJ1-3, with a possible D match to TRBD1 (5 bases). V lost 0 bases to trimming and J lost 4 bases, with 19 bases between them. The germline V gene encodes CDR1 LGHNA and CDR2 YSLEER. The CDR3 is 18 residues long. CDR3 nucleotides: TGCGCCAGCAGCCAAGATCATTCCCAGGGATTCGGAGGAAACACCATATATTTT. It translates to CASSQDHSQGFGGNTIYF.

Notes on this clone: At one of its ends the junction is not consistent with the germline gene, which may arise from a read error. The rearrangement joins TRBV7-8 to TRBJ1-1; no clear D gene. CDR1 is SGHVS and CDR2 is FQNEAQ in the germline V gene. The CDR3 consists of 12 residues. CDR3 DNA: TGTGCCAGCAGCTTAGTCTACGGGAAAGCTTTTTTT. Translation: CASSLVYGKAFF.

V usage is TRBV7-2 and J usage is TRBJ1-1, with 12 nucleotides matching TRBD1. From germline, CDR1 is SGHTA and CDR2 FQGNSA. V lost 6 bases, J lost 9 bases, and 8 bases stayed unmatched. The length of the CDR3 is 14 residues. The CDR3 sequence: CASRGTGGTLKAFF. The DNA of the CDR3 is TGTGCCAGCAGAGGGACAGGGGGCACCTTGAAAGCTTTCTTT. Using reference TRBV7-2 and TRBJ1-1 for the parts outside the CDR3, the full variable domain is GAGVSQSPSNKVTEKGKDVELRCDPISGHTALYWYRQSLGQGLEFLIYFQGNSAPDKSGLPSDRFSAERTGGSVSTLTIQRTQQEDSAVYLCASRGTGGTLKAFFGQGTRLTVV.

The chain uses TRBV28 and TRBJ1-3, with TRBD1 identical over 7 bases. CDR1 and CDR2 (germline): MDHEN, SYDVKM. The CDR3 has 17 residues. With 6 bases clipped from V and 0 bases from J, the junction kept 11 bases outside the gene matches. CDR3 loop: CASSRGQGVISGNTIYF. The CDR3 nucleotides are TGTGCCAGCAGCCGGGGGCAGGGGGTGATCTCTGGAAACACCATATATTTT.

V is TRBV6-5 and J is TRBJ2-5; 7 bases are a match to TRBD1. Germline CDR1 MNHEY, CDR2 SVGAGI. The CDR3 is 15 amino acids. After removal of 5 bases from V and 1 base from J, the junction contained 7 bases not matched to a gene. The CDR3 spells CASSRDRVPQETQYF. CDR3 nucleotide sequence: TGTGCCAGCAGTCGAGACAGGGTACCCCAAGAGACCCAGTACTTC.

CDR3 DNA sequence: TGTGCCAGCAACCAACTAGCAGGTAACCGCCAGCAGTACTTC. It encodes CASNQLAGNRQQYF. This chain connects TRBV28 to TRBJ2-7; perhaps TRBD2 as D (6 bases). Trimming pared 7 bases from V and 8 bases from J, leaving 21 bases between. The CDR3 covers 14 residues. Germline V gene sequence: CDR1 MDHEN, CDR2 SYDVKM.

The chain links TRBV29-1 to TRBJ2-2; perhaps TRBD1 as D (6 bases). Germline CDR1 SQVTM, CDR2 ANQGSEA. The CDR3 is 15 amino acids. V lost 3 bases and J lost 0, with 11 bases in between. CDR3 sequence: CSVESGATNTGELFF. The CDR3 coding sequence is TGCAGCGTTGAGTCAGGGGCCACGAACACCGGGGAGCTGTTTTTT.

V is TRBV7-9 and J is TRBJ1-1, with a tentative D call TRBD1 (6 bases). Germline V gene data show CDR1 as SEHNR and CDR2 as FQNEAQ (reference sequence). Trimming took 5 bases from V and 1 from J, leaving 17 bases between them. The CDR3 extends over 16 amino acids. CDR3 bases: TGTGCCAGCAGCCCGTTAGGGACAATTGGGAACACTGAAGCTTTCTTT. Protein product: CASSPLGTIGNTEAFF.

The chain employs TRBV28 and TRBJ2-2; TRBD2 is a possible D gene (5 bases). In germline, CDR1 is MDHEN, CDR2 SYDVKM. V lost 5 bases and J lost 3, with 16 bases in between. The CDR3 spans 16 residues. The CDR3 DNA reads TGTGCCAGCAGTCCCACTAGAACAGTCTACACCGGGGAGCTGTTTTTT. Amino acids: CASSPTRTVYTGELFF.

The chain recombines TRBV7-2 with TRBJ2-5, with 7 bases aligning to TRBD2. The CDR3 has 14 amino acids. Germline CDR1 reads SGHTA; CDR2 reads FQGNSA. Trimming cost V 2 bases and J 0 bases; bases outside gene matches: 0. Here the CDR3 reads CASSLRGDQETQYF. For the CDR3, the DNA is TGTGCCAGCAGCTTACGGGGGGACCAAGAGACCCAGTACTTC. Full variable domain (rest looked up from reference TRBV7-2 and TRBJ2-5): GAGVSQSPSNKVTEKGKDVELRCDPISGHTALYWYRQSLGQGLEFLIYFQGNSAPDKSGLPSDRFSAERTGGSVSTLTIQRTQQEDSAVYLCASSLRGDQETQYFGPGTRLLVL.